A selection of T cell receptor beta chains follows, all from one sample in a study of Graves' ophthalmopathy and Graves' hyperthyroidism. In TCRdb, the multiplex PCR reads were re-called with MiXCR into one record per CDR3 protein. This sample has tens of thousands of distinct CDR3 sequences, with 40% to 65% found just once. Sequenced: peripheral blood. The receptor source for this set is an adult man with Graves' ophthalmopathy. Each CDR3 is given with its conserved first and last residue. The D gene is left open where the match is weak. Not all rows give a size; the values are once, few, many and, for expanded clones, a class.

J	length	V	size	D	CDR3	DNA
TRBJ2-5	12	TRBV20-1	few	.	CSGGGPQETQYF	TGCAGTGGTGGGGGACCCCAAGAGACCCAGTACTTC
TRBJ2-3	14	TRBV5-1	.	TRBD2	CASNERERTDTQYF	TGCGCCAGCAATGAGCGGGAGCGCACAGATACGCAGTATTTT
TRBJ2-5	16	TRBV7-2	.	TRBD1	CASSAGGTRGQETQYF	TGTGCCAGCAGCGCAGGGGGTACTAGAGGGCAAGAGACCCAGTACTTC
TRBJ2-1	15	TRBV28	many	.	CASSLLTSSYNEQFF	TGTGCCAGCAGTTTGTTGACGAGCTCCTACAATGAGCAGTTCTTC
TRBJ2-1	17	TRBV6-5	.	.	CASSYAGTGGKDNERFF	TGTGCCAGTAGTTACGCGGGGACTGGCGGGAAGGACAATGAGCGGTTCTTC
TRBJ1-1	15	TRBV7-9	many	.	CASSLIGGGNTEAFF	TGTGCCAGCAGCTTGATCGGGGGCGGGAACACTGAAGCTTTCTTT
TRBJ2-5	14	TRBV7-2	medium-sized	.	CASSRTQGQETQYF	TGTGCCAGCAGCAGAACCCAGGGCCAAGAGACCCAGTACTTC
TRBJ1-2	14	TRBV7-6	.	.	CASSLRTASSGNTF	TGTGCCAGCAGCCTGAGGACGGCTAGCTCTGGAAACACCTTC
TRBJ1-3	16	TRBV3-1	.	TRBD1	CASSQGGTGRGNTIYF	TGTGCCAGCAGCCAAGGCGGGACAGGGAGAGGAAACACCATATATTTT
TRBJ2-3	17	TRBV6-1	many	.	CASSEIGPRTNWDTQYF	TGTGCCAGCAGTGAGATTGGTCCTAGGACTAATTGGGATACGCAGTATTTT
TRBJ1-1	14	TRBV29-1	many	.	CSGAMGGMNTEAFF	TGCAGCGGAGCTATGGGCGGGATGAACACTGAAGCTTTCTTT
TRBJ1-4	13	TRBV5-1	many	.	CASSLLVGGKLFF	TGCGCCAGCAGCTTGTTAGTGGGAGGAAAACTGTTTTTT
TRBJ2-3	15	TRBV7-9	.	.	CASGLGVYLADTQYF	TGTGCCAGCGGCTTAGGCGTTTACCTCGCAGATACGCAGTATTTT
TRBJ2-1	13	TRBV6-1	.	TRBD1	CASERTGGTEQFF	TGTGCCAGCGAACGGACAGGGGGGACTGAGCAGTTCTTC
TRBJ2-1	14	TRBV20-1	.	TRBD2	CSAGLTSGSGEQFF	TGCAGTGCTGGATTGACTAGCGGGAGTGGTGAGCAGTTCTTC
TRBJ2-1	16	TRBV7-9	many	.	CASSLMGEHYNNEQFF	TGTGCCAGCAGCTTAATGGGGGAACATTATAACAATGAGCAGTTCTTC
TRBJ1-6	16	TRBV3-1	few	TRBD1	CASSTDRESYNSPLHF	TGTGCCAGCAGCACGGACAGGGAGTCCTATAATTCACCCCTCCACTTT
TRBJ2-5	15	TRBV18	.	.	CASSPISTEQEAQYF	TGTGCCAGCTCACCAATTTCGACAGAGCAAGAGGCCCAGTACTTC
TRBJ2-3	15	TRBV6-1	many	TRBD1	CASSKDRGRSDTQYF	TGTGCCAGCAGCAAGGACAGGGGGCGTTCAGATACGCAGTATTTT
TRBJ1-5	15	TRBV7-2	.	TRBD1	CASSSQGDSNQPQHF	TGTGCCAGCAGCTCGCAGGGGGATAGCAATCAGCCCCAGCATTTT
TRBJ2-4	14	TRBV20-1	many	.	CSARVDGAKNIQYF	TGCAGTGCTAGAGTGGACGGAGCCAAAAACATTCAGTACTTC
TRBJ2-6	15	TRBV5-1	.	.	CAGSLAPYGANVLTF	TGCGCCGGCAGCTTGGCTCCGTACGGGGCCAACGTCCTGACTTTC
TRBJ1-6	17	TRBV10-3	few	.	CAISGASGSSHNSPLHF	TGTGCCATCAGTGGGGCTTCCGGGAGCTCCCATAACTCACCCCTCCACTTT
TRBJ2-7	13	TRBV20-1	once	TRBD1	CSATSGQFHEQYF	TGCAGTGCTACGTCGGGACAGTTCCACGAGCAGTACTTC
TRBJ2-3	12	TRBV7-2	medium-sized	.	CASSHFTDTQYF	TGTGCCAGCAGCCACTTCACAGATACGCAGTATTTT
TRBJ2-7	13	TRBV10-2	.	TRBD1	CASKIRGTYEQYF	TGCGCCAGCAAGATCAGGGGGACCTACGAGCAGTACTTC
TRBJ2-5	14	TRBV3-1	.	.	CASSQNSKGETQYF	TGTGCCAGCAGCCAAAACAGCAAAGGGGAGACCCAGTACTTC
TRBJ1-2	13	TRBV5-1	.	TRBD1	CASSQTGKYGYTF	TGCGCCAGCAGCCAGACAGGGAAGTATGGCTACACCTTC
TRBJ1-6	14	TRBV5-1	.	.	CASSLQGGNSPLHF	TGCGCCAGCAGCTTGCAGGGCGGCAATTCACCCCTCCACTTT